This TCR beta chain was documented in a study of response to subunit inactivated influenza vaccine. Points from the study as a whole: It was suggested by the authors that few new T cells are recruited by each seasonal influenza vaccination.

This clonotype was recorded only once. What it recognizes is unknown. One entry per CDR3 protein, called by TCRdb with MiXCR from the RT-PCR reads. The sample has 800,000 or so distinct CDR3 sequences; 21% are singletons. Germline assignment: CDR1 LNHDA and CDR2 SQIVND (reference sequence). The CDR3 is made up of 14 amino acids. Trimming removed 7 bases from V and 4 bases from J, with 16 bases in between. The TCR was taken from a man aged 45 to 65 who received an inactivated influenza vaccine. This rearrangement joins TRBV19 to TRBJ1-1; TRBD1 is a possible D gene (5 bases). The source material was PBMCs from blood, sampled 4 to 6 days after vaccination. The CDR3 DNA sequence: TGTGCCAGTACCCCCCAGGGTCTTGGCACTGAAGCTTTCTTT. It specifies CASTPQGLGTEAFF.